This T cell receptor (beta chain) is drawn from a study of blood T cell repertoires in COVID-19. Study summary: Samples representing acute and convalescent COVID-19 were sourced from the United States, Italy and Spain. PBMCs, B-cell-depleted T cells, or T cells were the source of the cDNA or gDNA that made up the material.

Trimming left V 5 bases short and J 7 bases short, with 18 bases between. CDR1 LNHDA and CDR2 SQIVND come from the germline V gene (reference sequence). The CDR3 length is 15 residues. In the original workflow: The authors estimated nucleated cell counts from reference gene primer amplification. TCRdb's copy holds only in-frame clones and misses some; the assay was immunoSEQ multiplex PCR. The V and J calls and clone size come from that table; D and trimming were worked out from the DNA. The repertoire holds around 120,000 clones, with roughly 79% as singletons. Sequencing was done on a sample of peripheral blood. The chain couples TRBV19 to TRBJ1-5; D is ambiguous. This receptor was taken from a man in his 70s with acute or convalescent COVID-19. CDR3 region: CASSSVAGAKQPQHF. CDR3 sequence (DNA): TGTGCCAGTAGTTCGGTGGCGGGCGCCAAACAGCCCCAGCATTTT.